One and the same sample provided the 4 T cell receptor beta chains below, sequenced in a study of shared clonotypes between healthy human individuals (dated by TCRdb to 2019 to 2021). The library was produced with the immunoSEQ multiplex PCR assay. TCRdb holds this immuneACCESS table with in-frame rearrangements only. Some clones are missing; in checked studies, unresolved V genes explain under half, and the rest has no known cause. The sample table records some 2.1 million clones; 85% to 95% of these occur just once. The top ten clones comprise more than 0.1% of the sample. The sample was naive CD4+ T cells sorted from blood. The cell subset or site label, read with the paper, signifies: CD45RA+ positively selected. The receptors come from a man in his late teens or twenties in good health.

This clone was detected once. The rearrangement links TRBV5-1 to TRBJ2-2; no clear D gene. With 7 bases removed from V and 6 bases from J, the gap between germline ends came to 13 bases. Germline V gene data show CDR1 as SGHRS and CDR2 as YFSETQ. The CDR3 is made up of 13 amino acids. CDR3 sequence reads: CASCPLGAGELFF. The CDR3 nucleotides are TGCGCCAGCTGTCCTCTAGGCGCCGGGGAGCTGTTTTTT.

The chain combines TRBV7-6 with TRBJ1-2; D uncertain. The CDR3 has 13 residues. The germline CDR1 and CDR2 sequences are SGHVS and FNYEAQ. V was clipped by 5 bases and J by 3 bases, with 10 bases between them. CDR3 bases: TGTGCCAGCAGCCCCGGACGTGACTATGGCTACACCTTC. Its translation is CASSPGRDYGYTF.

This clone was seen just once. The chain recombines TRBV28 with TRBJ1-6, with D perhaps TRBD1 (6 bases). Deletions cut 4 bases from V and 8 bases from J, with 18 bases between. This CDR3 region has 16 residues. Per the germline V gene, CDR1 is MDHEN and CDR2 is SYDVKM. This chain's CDR3 is CASSSRRGTVYSPLHF. The DNA of the CDR3 is TGTGCCAGCAGTTCCCGTAGGGGGACGGTTTATTCACCCCTCCACTTT. The full variable domain, completed using reference TRBV28 and TRBJ1-6, is DVKVTQSSRYLVKRTGEKVFLECVQDMDHENMFWYRQDPGLGLRLIYFSYDVKMKEKGDIPEGYSVSREKKERFSLILESASTNQTSMYLCASSSRRGTVYSPLHFGNGTRLTVT.

CDR3 sequence reads: CASSPSEAHSGETQYF. In DNA form, the CDR3 reads TGCGCCAGCAGCCCCTCCGAGGCACACTCAGGAGAGACCCAGTACTTC. The chain is built from TRBV5-1 and TRBJ2-5, with unresolved D. V dropped 4 bases and J dropped 4 bases, with 20 bases sitting between them. Germline V CDR1 and CDR2: SGHRS, YFSETQ. CDR3 length equals 16 residues.